This TCR beta chain was documented in a study of CD8 T cells in Susac syndrome. This clonotype has a single count. An amount of RNA that ranged from 0.5 to 1 ug was reverse transcribed with random hexamers. Amplification of the TCR beta CDR3 was carried out by immunoSEQ multiplex PCR, which spanned a total of 54 Vbeta and 13 Jbeta segments. MiXCR, applied by TCRdb to the immunoSEQ multiplex PCR reads, yields one record per CDR3 protein. The table has around 110,000 distinct CDR3 sequences, around 94% seen once. The study sequenced TCR beta in blood CD8+ and CD4+ T cells. This sequence was found in a human donor with Susac syndrome. What was sequenced was CD8+ T cells from PBMCs.

The CDR3 spells CASSSPRAGIHYEQYF. In DNA, the CDR3 is TGTGCCAGCAGTTCCCCTCGAGCGGGGATCCACTACGAGCAGTACTTC. This rearrangement joins TRBV6-5 to TRBJ2-7, with TRBD2 matching over 7 bases. Germline trimming cut 4 bases from V and 3 bases from J; bases unmatched to any gene: 12. The CDR3 spans 16 residues. CDR1 MNHEY and CDR2 SVGAGI come from the germline V gene.